This is a list of T cell receptor beta chains from one sample in a study of control samples from healthy donors and cancer patients. Sequencing used immunoSEQ multiplex PCR; TCRdb keeps in-frame clones, though not all of them. The data show under 450,000 clones, roughly 90% seen once. Sequencing used PBMCs. The receptors stem from a man between 40 and 49 years old with head and neck cancer. The conserved cysteine and the conserved F or W are not part of the CDR3 here. Expanded clones get a size class; other rows say once, few or many, or leave the size out.

TRBJ1-2	TRBV7-9	.	ASGRHRVRDDGYT
TRBJ1-1	TRBV7-9	.	ASSLARGLPEAF
TRBJ1-1	TRBV3-1/TRBV3-2	few	ASRDVTGHVTEAF
TRBJ1-2	TRBV19	.	ASRQLTGTRENYGYT
TRBJ1-5	TRBV25-1	.	ASSDRGYNQPQH
TRBJ2-2	TRBV7-8	.	ASSSTNTGELF
TRBJ2-4	TRBV6-6	many	ASSYAWDIQY
TRBJ2-7	TRBV3-1/TRBV3-2	.	ASSLKILTGSDEQY
TRBJ2-7	TRBV6-5	.	ASSYSRQGGYEQY
TRBJ2-5	TRBV30	.	AWDVAGRETQY
TRBJ1-4	TRBV6-5	.	ASSKTTGTNEKLF
TRBJ2-7	TRBV2	.	ASRGDSYEQY
TRBJ2-7	TRBV28	.	ASSFIDRGVYEQY
TRBJ2-1	TRBV5-6	.	ASSLREKTYNEQF
TRBJ1-1	TRBV19	.	ASSKTATEAF